This T cell receptor beta chain is drawn from a study of cytomegalovirus exposure and HLA in healthy donors. Germline lookup yields CDR1 MGHRA and CDR2 YSYEKL. This CDR3 has 15 residues. PCR used 60 Vbeta primers and 13 Jbeta primers. Produced via immunoSEQ multiplex PCR; TCRdb's table is partial and in-frame only. The sample lists around 150,000 clones, 76% occurring once. Overall study findings and caveats: Per published accounts, TCR beta sequences correctly predicted the HLA-A and HLA-B alleles of most subjects. Cytomegalovirus status, reportedly, was diagnosed with high specificity and sensitivity by the classifier.

Details on this clone: Its antigen is still unknown. An end of the junction differs from the germline gene, which may be a read error.

The study sampled nominally healthy donors, though unrecorded immune exposures were likely. Sequencing input: PBMCs. The J gene is TRBJ1-2, the V gene TRBV4-1; 12 bases line up with TRBD1. This receptor was taken from a female donor in good health and CMV-seropositive. The CDR3 sequence: CASSQPGQGAGGYPF. CDR3 nucleotides: TGCGCCAGCAGCCAACCGGGACAGGGGGCGGGTGGCTACCCCTTC.